This T cell receptor (beta chain) was captured by sequencing in a study of T cells in Graves' hyperthyroidism and ophthalmopathy. RNA transcripts gave rise to amplified TCR beta CDR3 regions. Using the HTBI primer set, a first-round RT-PCR was run on the TCR CDR3. TCRdb processed the multiplex PCR reads anew with MiXCR; each CDR3 protein has one entry. The repertoire includes around 400,000 distinct CDR3 sequences, roughly 25% of them detected once, and less than 75% sits in the top ten. The CDR3 is made up of 13 amino acids. Trimming stripped 5 bases from V and 6 bases from J, with 17 bases between. In germline, CDR1 is DFQATT, CDR2 SNEGSKA (reference sequence). It was uncontrolled infection, other autoimmune disease, pregnancy or lactation that excluded patients. This clonotype was seen ten or more times.

This TCR was recovered from a man aged 45 to 65 with Graves' hyperthyroidism. The chain has TRBV20-1 and TRBJ2-7; the D gene is possibly TRBD2 (5 bases). Specimen: blood. For the CDR3, the DNA is TGCAGTGCTCCTATCGCCAAAGAGGGCGAGCAGTACTTC. This translates into CSAPIAKEGEQYF.